These 6 T cell receptor beta chains were all obtained from the same sample, sequenced in a study of OX40 agonist ivuxolimab in advanced cancers. Data came from immunoSEQ multiplex PCR; TCRdb stores just in-frame clones and leaves some out. The sample includes fewer than 20,000 clones, 75% to 90% seen only once; the top ten take less than 20%. Sequencing used CD4+ or CD8+ T cells sorted from blood, obtained in a trial of the OX40 agonist ivuxolimab. The receptor set was obtained from an adult with an advanced solid tumor such as melanoma, head and neck, liver or kidney cancer.

This clone was recorded once. The chain employs TRBV15 and TRBJ2-3, with 7 bases lining up with TRBD1. Germline V gene data show CDR1 as LNHNV and CDR2 as YYDKDF (reference sequence). V trimming: 5 bases; J trimming: 6 bases; junction bases outside the gene matches: 8. The CDR3 covers 14 residues. The CDR3 protein is CATSGMRQGDTQYF. CDR3 coding DNA: TGTGCCACCAGCGGCATGAGACAGGGCGATACGCAGTATTTT.

The chain links TRBV21-1 to TRBJ2-3; TRBD2, the table's D call, was not compared with the DNA. TRBV21-1 is labeled a pseudogene. This CDR3 comprises 16 residues. The chain's CDR3 is CASSSWTSGMLGTQYF. Written as DNA, the CDR3 is TGTGCCAGCAGCAGTTGGACTAGCGGGATGTTAGGTACGCAGTATTTT.

J is TRBJ2-2 and V is TRBV11-2, with D perhaps given as TRBD1 or TRBD2 (6 bases each). CDR1 and CDR2 (germline): SGHAT, FQNNGV. The CDR3 contains 14 residues. V gave up 8 bases and J gave up 4 bases, with 14 bases separating them. CDR3: CASHTGAGTGELFF. As DNA, the CDR3 is TGTGCCAGCCATACGGGGGCCGGCACCGGGGAGCTGTTTTTT.

Concerning this clone: This sample also contains other DNA sequences that code for the same CDR3. This chain links TRBV5-6 with TRBJ2-1; no reliable D call. Germline loops: CDR1 SGHDT, CDR2 YYEEEE. Trimming took 4 bases from V and 4 from J, leaving 6 bases between them. CDR3 length: 12 amino acids. The CDR3 DNA reads as TGTGCCAGCAGCGTCAGGTACAATGAGCAGTTCTTC. This codes for CASSVRYNEQFF.

CDR3 loop: CAISGGVTTSGNTIYF. CDR3 DNA: TGTGCCATCAGCGGAGGGGTCACCACCTCTGGAAACACCATATATTTT. The chain couples TRBV10-3 to TRBJ1-3; the D gene is possibly TRBD1 (5 bases). V dropped 6 bases and J dropped 0 bases, with 15 bases sitting between them. The CDR3 is 16 residues long. Looked up from germline, CDR1 is ENHRY and CDR2 is SYGVKD.

The J gene is TRBJ2-7, the V gene TRBV5-4; D call uncertain. V was shortened by 0 bases and J by 0 bases, with 7 bases between the two germline ends. Looked up from germline, CDR1 is SGHNT and CDR2 is YYREEE (reference sequence). The CDR3 sequence is 14 residues long. For the CDR3, the DNA is TGTGCCAGCAGCTTGGGGACGGCCTCCTACGAGCAGTACTTC. Translated: CASSLGTASYEQYF.